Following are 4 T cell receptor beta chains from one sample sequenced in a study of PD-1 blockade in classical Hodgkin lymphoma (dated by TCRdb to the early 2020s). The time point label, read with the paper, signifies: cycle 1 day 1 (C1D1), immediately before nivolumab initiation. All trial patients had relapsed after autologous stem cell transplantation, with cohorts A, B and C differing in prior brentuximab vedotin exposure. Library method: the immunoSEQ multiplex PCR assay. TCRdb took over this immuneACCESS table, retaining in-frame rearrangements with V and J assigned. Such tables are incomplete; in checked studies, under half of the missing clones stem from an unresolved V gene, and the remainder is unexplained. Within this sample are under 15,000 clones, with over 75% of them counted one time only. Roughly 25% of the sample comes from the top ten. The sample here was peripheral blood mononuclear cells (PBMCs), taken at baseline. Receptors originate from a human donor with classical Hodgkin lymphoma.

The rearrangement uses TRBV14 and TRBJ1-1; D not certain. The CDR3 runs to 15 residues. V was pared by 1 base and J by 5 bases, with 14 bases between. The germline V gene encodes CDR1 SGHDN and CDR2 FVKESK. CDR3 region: CASSQVLVGGTEAFF. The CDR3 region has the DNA TGTGCCAGCAGCCAAGTACTGGTCGGAGGGACTGAAGCTTTCTTT.

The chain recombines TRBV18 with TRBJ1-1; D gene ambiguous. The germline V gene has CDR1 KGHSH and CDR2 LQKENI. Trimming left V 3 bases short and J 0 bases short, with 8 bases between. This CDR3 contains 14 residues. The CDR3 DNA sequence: TGTGCCAGCTCACCCCCTTCTGTGAACACTGAAGCTTTCTTT. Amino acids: CASSPPSVNTEAFF.

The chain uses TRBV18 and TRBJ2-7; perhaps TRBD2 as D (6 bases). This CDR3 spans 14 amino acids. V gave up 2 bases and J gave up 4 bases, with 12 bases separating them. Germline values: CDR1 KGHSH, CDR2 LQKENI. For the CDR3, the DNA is TGTGCCAGCTCACCAAGAGGAGGGGAATACGAGCAGTACTTC. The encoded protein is CASSPRGGEYEQYF.

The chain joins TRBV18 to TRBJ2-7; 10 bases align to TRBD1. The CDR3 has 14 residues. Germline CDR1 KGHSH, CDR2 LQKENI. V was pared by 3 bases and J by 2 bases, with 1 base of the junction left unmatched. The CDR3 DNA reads TGTGCCAGCTCACCCGGGACAGGGGCCTACGAGCAGTACTTC. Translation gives CASSPGTGAYEQYF. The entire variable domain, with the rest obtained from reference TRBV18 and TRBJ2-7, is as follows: NAGVMQNPRHLVRRRGQEARLRCSPMKGHSHVYWYRQLPEEGLKFMVYLQKENIIDESGMPKERFSAEFPKEGPSILRIQQVVRGDSAAYFCASSPGTGAYEQYFGPGTRLTVT.